The 29 T cell receptor beta chains below were found in one sample sequenced in a study of T-cell reconstitution after alpha-beta-depleted transplantation in children. Using unique molecular identifiers, the investigators prepared the TCRbeta library. TCRdb processed the PCR reads anew with MiXCR; each CDR3 protein has one entry. The sample has about 460,000 distinct CDR3 sequences, around 12% seen once. The starting material was PBMCs from the stem cell graft donor, obtained from the stem cell graft. These receptors came from a human donor who donated a stem cell graft to a child with combined immunodeficiency.

This clonotype has just a few counts. The CDR3 DNA reads TGTGCCAGTAGTCTCGGGACTAGCGGATTGTTTAGCAATGAGCAGTTCTTC. Protein: CASSLGTSGLFSNEQFF. The chain couples TRBV19 to TRBJ2-1; 11 bases line up with TRBD2. Germline V gene lookup returns CDR1 LNHDA and CDR2 SQIVND (reference sequence). The CDR3 spans 17 residues. V was pared by 5 bases and J by 6 bases, with 12 bases of the junction left unmatched.

The chain links TRBV11-2 to TRBJ2-5; 7 bases align to TRBD1. The J segment lost 7 bases and the V segment lost 4 bases, leaving 15 bases of the junction unmatched. The CDR3 has 16 residues. From germline, CDR1 is SGHAT and CDR2 FQNNGV. The CDR3 is CASSSNGQVPGGTQYF. The DNA of the CDR3 is TGTGCCAGCAGCTCCAACGGACAGGTGCCTGGGGGGACCCAGTACTTC.

This clonotype has more than one count but fewer than ten. The chain employs TRBV7-9 and TRBJ1-6, with D possibly TRBD1 on 5 matching bases. Trimming pared 8 bases from V and 10 bases from J, leaving 18 bases between. This CDR3 contains 14 residues. CDR1 and CDR2 (germline): SEHNR, FQNEAQ (reference sequence). The CDR3, as DNA: TGTGCCAGCGGCGGGGACGCAAGGCTCTCACCCCTCCACTTT. Protein product: CASGGDARLSPLHF.

This chain uses TRBV18 with TRBJ1-1; D is unresolved. Germline values: CDR1 KGHSH, CDR2 LQKENI. The ends were cut back, 2 bases at V and 1 base at J, with 11 bases in the middle. This CDR3 has 15 residues. For the CDR3, the DNA is TGTGCCAGCTCACCAGGGGATCTGAAGAACACTGAAGCTTTCTTT. Its translation: CASSPGDLKNTEAFF.

This clonotype was seen many times. The rearrangement uses TRBV9 and TRBJ2-3; D possibly corresponds to TRBD1 (6 bases). Germline lookup yields CDR1 SGDLS and CDR2 YYNGEE. Trimming cost V 0 bases and J 0 bases, with 11 bases left between them. CDR3 size: 16 residues. CDR3 in amino acids: CASSVGAGVSTDTQYF. The CDR3 DNA is TGTGCCAGCAGCGTAGGGGCAGGGGTAAGCACAGATACGCAGTATTTT.

There are a few counts of this clonotype. The chain uses TRBV7-3 and TRBJ2-3, with TRBD2 matching over 16 bases. Looked up from germline, CDR1 is SGHTA and CDR2 is FQGTGA. The V segment lost 4 bases and the J segment 5 bases; nucleotides outside the gene matches: 6. The CDR3 sequence is 17 residues long. The CDR3 protein is CASSSGTSGGARDTQYF. Written as DNA, the CDR3 is TGTGCCAGCAGCTCAGGGACTAGCGGGGGGGCCAGAGATACGCAGTATTTT.

This clonotype was counted ten times or more. The rearrangement joins TRBV12-3 or TRBV12-4 to TRBJ2-1; 10 nucleotides match TRBD2. V trimming: 4 bases; J trimming: 6 bases; junction bases outside the gene matches: 3. The CDR3 extends over 14 amino acids. The CDR3 sequence: CASSSGLAANEQFF. CDR3 bases: TGTGCCAGCAGTTCAGGACTAGCGGCCAATGAGCAGTTCTTC.

Only a few counts were recorded for this clonotype. The rearrangement links TRBV7-6 to TRBJ1-4, with D unresolved. This CDR3 has 15 amino acids. V shed 5 bases and J shed 8 bases, with 18 bases lying between them. Looked up from germline, CDR1 is SGHVS and CDR2 is FNYEAQ. CDR3 sequence: CASSQEGTAREKLFF. The CDR3 coding sequence is TGTGCCAGCAGCCAAGAGGGCACAGCGCGCGAAAAACTGTTTTTT. Full variable domain (missing parts from reference TRBV7-6 and TRBJ1-4): GAGVSQSPRYKVTKRGQDVALRCDPISGHVSLYWYRQALGQGPEFLTYFNYEAQQDKSGLPNDRFSAERPEGSISTLTIQRTEQRDSAMYRCASSQEGTAREKLFFGSGTQLSVL.

The rearrangement links TRBV12-3 or TRBV12-4 to TRBJ2-7, with 13 bases aligning to TRBD2. The CDR3 consists of 16 residues. After removal of 6 bases from V and 0 bases from J, the junction contained 5 bases not matched to a gene. DNA for the CDR3: TGTGCCAGCAGGGGGACTAGCGGGAAGACCTCCTACGAGCAGTACTTC. Residues: CASRGTSGKTSYEQYF.

This chain links TRBV20-1 with TRBJ2-2; perhaps TRBD2 as D (6 bases). Per the germline V gene, CDR1 is DFQATT and CDR2 is SNEGSKA (reference sequence). The CDR3 is 15 amino acids. Trimming took 1 base from V and 1 from J, leaving 10 bases between them. The CDR3 nucleotides read TGCAGTGCTAGAGTTGCGGGGAAGAACACCGGGGAGCTGTTTTTT. This gives the protein CSARVAGKNTGELFF.

This clonotype was counted between two and nine times. The chain couples TRBV2 to TRBJ2-1; 7 bases align to TRBD1. The CDR3 runs 13 residues. After removal of 6 bases from V and 5 bases from J, the junction contained 4 bases not matched to a gene. The germline gives CDR1 SNHLY, CDR2 FYNNEI. The CDR3 DNA follows: TGTGCCAGCAGGACAGGGCGCAACAATGAGCAGTTCTTC. This gives the protein CASRTGRNNEQFF.

This clonotype was counted at least ten times. This chain connects TRBV9 to TRBJ2-7; tentative D call: TRBD2 (5 bases). The CDR3 is 14 residues long. Germline assignment: CDR1 SGDLS and CDR2 YYNGEE. The V end lost 0 bases, the J end lost 7 bases, and 14 bases lay between the germline ends. Written as DNA, the CDR3 is TGTGCCAGCAGCGTAGCAACGGGGTCGACGGAGCAGTACTTC. The encoded protein is CASSVATGSTEQYF.

This clonotype appeared a few times. This clone may be a read error of a much larger clone one base away. The rearrangement uses TRBV12-3 or TRBV12-4 and TRBJ2-3, with TRBD2 as a possible D gene (5 bases). Trimming stripped 6 bases from V and 0 bases from J, with 10 bases between. The CDR3 runs to 14 residues. CDR3 sequence (DNA): TGTGCCAGCAGCCTCTGGACTAGCACAGATACGCAGTATTTT. It codes for CASSLWTSTDTQYF.

J is TRBJ2-4 and V is TRBV7-9, with a weak D call TRBD2 (6 bases). Germline values: CDR1 SEHNR, CDR2 FQNEAQ (reference sequence). Trimming left V 1 base short and J 8 bases short, with 12 bases between. This CDR3 has 14 residues. The CDR3 loop is CASSLGAPGDIQYF. As DNA, the CDR3 is TGTGCCAGCAGCTTAGGGGCCCCGGGAGACATTCAGTACTTC.

The chain has TRBV27 and TRBJ2-1, with 10 bases identical to TRBD1. V was pared by 2 bases and J by 6 bases, with 4 bases of the junction left unmatched. Germline CDR1 reads MNHEY; CDR2 reads SMNVEV (reference sequence). The CDR3 is made up of 15 amino acids. The CDR3 DNA reads as TGTGCCAGCAGTTTAGGAGGGACAGGGGTCAATGAGCAGTTCTTC. This codes for CASSLGGTGVNEQFF.

The chain employs TRBV19 and TRBJ2-3, with D uncertain. The V gene's germline CDR1 is LNHDA and CDR2 SQIVND (reference sequence). Trimming shortened V by 3 bases and J by 4 bases, and 8 bases separated the two germline ends. This CDR3 is 13 amino acids long. The CDR3 sequence: CASSIDASDTQYF. CDR3 coding DNA: TGTGCCAGTAGTATCGACGCGTCAGATACGCAGTATTTT.

Written as DNA, the CDR3 is TGCGCCAGCAGCCAAGGGGTCCCGGGAGGGAACACCGGGGAGCTGTTTTTT. This encodes CASSQGVPGGNTGELFF. The chain couples TRBV4-3 to TRBJ2-2, with 7 nucleotides matching TRBD2. Germline-derived CDR1 and CDR2 are LGHNA and YSLEER. This CDR3 is built from 17 residues. The ends lost 1 base at V and 1 base at J; junction bases unmatched: 6.

This clonotype was recorded at least ten times. The genes are TRBV7-9 and TRBJ2-1; D not resolved. The CDR3 sequence is 11 residues long. Germline V lookup: CDR1 SEHNR, CDR2 FQNEAQ (reference sequence). Trimming cost V 4 bases and J 5 bases, with 3 bases left between them. CDR3 sequence: CASSYNNEQFF. CDR3 nucleotide sequence: TGTGCCAGCAGCTATAACAATGAGCAGTTCTTC.

This clonotype has just a few counts. The chain recombines TRBV7-9 with TRBJ2-7; the D gene is possibly TRBD1 (6 bases). Germline V gene sequence: CDR1 SEHNR, CDR2 FQNEAQ (reference sequence). V was clipped by 4 bases and J by 0 bases, with 16 bases between them. The CDR3 length is 16 residues. CDR3 amino acids: CASSSLGGVASYEQYF. The DNA for the CDR3 is TGTGCCAGCAGCTCCCTAGGGGGAGTAGCCTCCTACGAGCAGTACTTC.

In its sample, this clonotype was seen a few times. The J gene is TRBJ1-4, the V gene TRBV9; no firm D call. CDR3 size: 15 residues. Trimming took off 0 bases at V and 0 bases at J, with 6 bases between the two ends. Germline V gene lookup returns CDR1 SGDLS and CDR2 YYNGEE. Written as DNA, the CDR3 is TGTGCCAGCAGCGTAGAGGGAACAACTAATGAAAAACTGTTTTTT. Translated, it gives CASSVEGTTNEKLFF.

This clonotype occurred many times. The gene calls are TRBV10-3 and TRBJ2-2; perhaps TRBD1 as D (6 bases). The CDR3 spans 14 residues. Trimming took off 6 bases at V and 4 bases at J, with 12 bases between the two ends. Looked up from germline, CDR1 is ENHRY and CDR2 is SYGVKD. The CDR3 is CAIRRGSGTGELFF. The CDR3 DNA sequence: TGTGCCATCAGGAGGGGGAGTGGCACCGGGGAGCTGTTTTTT.

This clonotype was counted only a few times. The chain carries TRBV3-1 and TRBJ2-3; unclear D gene. The germline V gene has CDR1 LGHDT and CDR2 YNNKEL (reference sequence). The ends were cut back, 4 bases at V and 1 base at J, with 9 bases in the middle. The CDR3 consists of 14 residues. CDR3 DNA: TGTGCCAGCAGCCGCGACTGGCGCACAGATACGCAGTATTTT. Translation gives CASSRDWRTDTQYF.

In this sample, this clonotype turned up many times. The chain couples TRBV4-3 to TRBJ2-7; 7 bases map to TRBD2. V lost 3 bases to trimming and J lost 1 base; unmatched junction nucleotides: 9. Germline CDR1 is LGHNA and CDR2 is YSLEER. CDR3 length: 16 amino acids. CDR3 residues: CASSHVRTRGSYEQYF. In nucleotides, the CDR3 is TGCGCCAGCAGCCACGTACGGACTAGGGGATCCTACGAGCAGTACTTC.

On this clonotype itself: Just one base apart from a much larger clone, this may be a read error. The CDR3 sequence is CASSPGPSGLDEQFF. CDR3 DNA: TGTGCCAGCAGCCCCGGGCCTAGCGGCCTCGACGAGCAGTTCTTC. The V and J genes are TRBV4-2 and TRBJ2-1; 7 nucleotides agree with TRBD2. The CDR3 has 15 amino acids. V shed 4 bases and J 10 bases; nucleotides not matched to a gene: 13. Per germline, CDR1 LGHNA and CDR2 YNFKEQ.

The gene calls are TRBV6-2 or TRBV6-3 and TRBJ2-6, with TRBD1 as a possible D gene (5 bases). CDR3 size: 16 residues. V lost 2 bases and J 1 base, leaving 9 bases between the germline ends. Germline loops: CDR1 MNHEY, CDR2 SVGEGT. The CDR3 loop is CASSYTQGSGANVLTF. CDR3 DNA: TGTGCCAGCAGTTACACCCAGGGTTCTGGGGCCAACGTCCTGACTTTC.

This clonotype was counted many times. CDR3 nucleotide sequence: TGCGCCAGCAGCCAAGACAGGCCAGATAATTCACCCCTCCACTTT. Encoded protein: CASSQDRPDNSPLHF. J is TRBJ1-6 and V is TRBV4-3; no definite D call. The CDR3 extends over 15 amino acids. Trimming stripped 0 bases from V and 5 bases from J, with 8 bases between. Per germline, CDR1 LGHNA and CDR2 YSLEER.

This clonotype was counted at least ten times. The chain combines TRBV9 with TRBJ2-2; D remains unclear. Germline values: CDR1 SGDLS, CDR2 YYNGEE. V was trimmed by 3 bases and J by 6 bases, leaving 12 bases between them. The CDR3 sequence is 14 residues long. The chain's CDR3 is CASSDRPKSGELFF. For the CDR3, the DNA is TGTGCCAGCAGCGACCGCCCGAAGTCCGGGGAGCTGTTTTTT.

The sample holds many counts of this clonotype. This chain links TRBV7-2 with TRBJ1-6; D is undetermined. The CDR3 extends over 15 amino acids. Germline V gene lookup returns CDR1 SGHTA and CDR2 FQGNSA. V was clipped by 1 base and J by 1 base, with 5 bases between them. In DNA form, the CDR3 reads TGTGCCAGCAGCTTAGTAGGATCCTATAATTCACCCCTCCACTTT. Translation gives CASSLVGSYNSPLHF. The whole variable domain, filled in from reference TRBV7-2 and TRBJ1-6, reads GAGVSQSPSNKVTEKGKDVELRCDPISGHTALYWYRQSLGQGLEFLIYFQGNSAPDKSGLPSDRFSAERTGGSVSTLTIQRTQQEDSAVYLCASSLVGSYNSPLHFGNGTRLTVT.

A few counts support this clonotype. This chain joins TRBV12-3 or TRBV12-4 and TRBJ2-3; 8 bases line up with TRBD1. J gave up 3 bases and V 6 bases, and 5 bases lay outside the gene matches. The CDR3 has 14 amino acids. Here the CDR3 reads CASSHRGTTDTQYF. The DNA for the CDR3 is TGTGCCAGCAGCCACAGGGGGACTACAGATACGCAGTATTTT.